A single sample is the source of the 9 T cell receptor beta chains below, sequenced in a study of T cell changes during pregnancy in multiple sclerosis. Some clones are missing from TCRdb's copy, which holds only in-frame ones; the method was immunoSEQ multiplex PCR. The sample carries tens of thousands of clones, 85% to 95% recorded once. The input for sequencing was peripheral blood, taken in the third trimester of pregnancy. These receptors were obtained from a female donor with multiple sclerosis, enrolled in a pregnancy study.

The chain links TRBV25-1 to TRBJ2-3; 7 bases match TRBD1. The CDR3 is 18 amino acids. Germline loops: CDR1 MGHDK, CDR2 SYGVNS. J lost 0 bases, V lost 2 bases, and 11 bases had no gene match. The DNA for the CDR3 is TGTGCCAGCAGTGAACCGAGTCGGACAGGATCTAGCACAGATACGCAGTATTTT. Translating gives CASSEPSRTGSSTDTQYF.

The chain recombines TRBV9 with TRBJ2-1, with 13 bases matching TRBD2. Per germline, CDR1 SGDLS and CDR2 YYNGEE. V shed 4 bases and J 8 bases; nucleotides not matched to a gene: 6. This CDR3 has 15 residues. This CDR3 is CASSITSGGAYEQFF. In DNA, the CDR3 is TGTGCCAGCAGCATTACTAGCGGGGGGGCCTATGAGCAGTTCTTC.

The chain employs TRBV5-1 and TRBJ2-5, with D unresolved. Trimming stripped 4 bases from V and 1 base from J, with 17 bases between. The germline V gene has CDR1 SGHRS and CDR2 YFSETQ. CDR3 length: 16 amino acids. CDR3 residues: CASSLLSAGSQETQYF. The CDR3 coding sequence is TGCGCCAGCAGCCTTTTATCGGCCGGGTCCCAAGAGACCCAGTACTTC.

The chain is built from TRBV5-1 and TRBJ1-4; D is perhaps TRBD1 (6 bases). The germline gives CDR1 SGHRS, CDR2 YFSETQ. The CDR3 has 15 residues. V lost 4 bases to trimming and J lost 0 bases, with 10 bases between them. CDR3 sequence reads: CASSPRQATNEKLFF. The CDR3 DNA reads as TGCGCCAGCAGCCCCAGACAGGCAACTAATGAAAAACTGTTTTTT. The full variable domain, with the rest looked up from reference TRBV5-1 and TRBJ1-4, is KAGVTQTPRYLIKTRGQQVTLSCSPISGHRSVSWYQQTPGQGLQFLFEYFSETQRNKGNFPGRFSGRQFSNSRSEMNVSTLELGDSALYLCASSPRQATNEKLFFGSGTQLSVL.

This clone was detected a few times. V usage is TRBV5-4 and J usage is TRBJ2-1; 7 nucleotides align to TRBD1. Germline trimming cut 3 bases from V and 8 bases from J; bases unmatched to any gene: 5. The CDR3 has 13 amino acids. Germline CDR1 is SGHNT and CDR2 is YYREEE (reference sequence). In nucleotides, the CDR3 is TGTGCCAGCAGCTCGACAGGGTTGGATGAGCAGTTCTTC. This codes for CASSSTGLDEQFF.

This clone was observed once. The V call is TRBV6-1, the J call TRBJ1-2; 7 nucleotides match TRBD1. After removal of 2 bases from V and 6 bases from J, the junction contained 9 bases not matched to a gene. The germline CDR1 and CDR2 sequences are MNHNS and SASEGT. This CDR3 spans 15 amino acids. As DNA, the CDR3 is TGTGCCAGCAGTGAAAGGGACAGCACTCCCGATGGCTACACCTTC. This translates into CASSERDSTPDGYTF.

The V gene is TRBV5-4, the J gene TRBJ2-7, with a weak D call TRBD1 (6 bases). V shed 4 bases and J shed 6 bases, with 23 bases lying between them. Germline V gene sequence: CDR1 SGHNT, CDR2 YYREEE (reference sequence). The CDR3 is made up of 16 amino acids. The CDR3 protein is CASSHTGPTSPSEQYF. The CDR3 DNA reads TGTGCCAGCAGCCACACAGGGCCCACTTCCCCCTCCGAGCAGTACTTC.

This chain links TRBV14 with TRBJ1-6; 9 bases fit TRBD1. Germline lookup yields CDR1 SGHDN and CDR2 FVKESK. The CDR3 loop spans 17 amino acids. After removal of 4 bases from V and 0 bases from J, the junction contained 4 bases not matched to a gene. In nucleotides, the CDR3 is TGTGCCAGCAGCCCCGGGACAGGGATCTCCTATAATTCACCCCTCCACTTT. Residues: CASSPGTGISYNSPLHF.

V and J are TRBV13 and TRBJ2-5; 10 nucleotides align to TRBD1. CDR1 is PRHDT and CDR2 is FYEKMQ in the germline V gene (reference sequence). V lost 5 bases to trimming and J lost 1 base; unmatched junction nucleotides: 10. This CDR3 has 17 amino acids. This chain's CDR3 is CASSGPGQGPFQETQYF. As DNA, the CDR3 is TGTGCCAGCAGCGGACCGGGACAGGGGCCGTTCCAAGAGACCCAGTACTTC. The full variable domain, in which reference TRBV13 and TRBJ2-5 provide the parts outside the CDR3, is AAGVIQSPRHLIKEKRETATLKCYPIPRHDTVYWYQQGPGQDPQFLISFYEKMQSDKGSIPDRFSAQQFSDYHSELNMSSLELGDSALYFCASSGPGQGPFQETQYFGPGTRLLVL.